The clone carrying this T cell receptor (beta chain) was counted many times. Germline V lookup: CDR1 MNHEY, CDR2 SMNVEV (reference sequence). V shed 7 bases and J shed 2 bases, with 9 bases lying between them. The CDR3 is made up of 14 amino acids. TCRdb itself ran the RACE reads through MiXCR, one entry per CDR3 protein. This table has about 70,000 distinct CDR3 sequences, around 9.5% appearing once. These data originate in a study of human T cells and chemical hapten exposure. The overall study: Subjects had 2% DPC placed on around 2 cm by around 2 cm of upper inner arm skin for sensitization. TCR yield per sample varied, mainly due to pooled library volumes. Weekly diphenylcyclopropenone doses were given to patients' scalps across the approximately 24-week study.

As to time point: patch test 1, 2 weeks after DPC sensitization. Treatment described: therapeutic diphenylcyclopropenone sensitization with weekly scalp DPC. This sequence originates from a woman between 40 and 55 years old with alopecia areata. Some clones in this sample may be carry-over from other donors' samples. The gene calls are TRBV27 and TRBJ1-6, with D unclear. Here the sequenced sample was whole blood, taken in connection with sensitization to the hapten diphenylcyclopropenone (DPC). Here the CDR3 reads CASTGLTYNSPLHF. In DNA form, the CDR3 reads TGTGCCAGCACCGGTTTGACCTATAATTCACCCCTCCACTTT.